Shown below are 13 T cell receptor beta chains from a single sample sequenced in a study of T-cell memory formation after mild COVID-19. TCRdb re-analysed the 5' RACE reads in MiXCR, keeping a single row per CDR3 protein. The sample yields 500,000 to 600,000 distinct CDR3 sequences, about a sixth seen once. Sequenced material: PBMCs or a T cell subset sorted from them (not recorded which). Receptor source: an adult woman who had mild COVID-19 (a few samples of this study predate the infection). Cell type and time point are not known.

The chain recombines TRBV3-1 with TRBJ2-3; the match to TRBD2 covers 9 bases. CDR1 and CDR2 from the germline V gene are LGHDT and YNNKEL (reference sequence). This CDR3 is 16 amino acids long. Germline trimming cut 6 bases from V and 6 bases from J; bases unmatched to any gene: 13. Here the CDR3 DNA reads TGTGCCAGCAGTCATATAGCAGCGGGGGGATCGGATACGCAGTATTTT. Residues: CASSHIAAGGSDTQYF.

The chain uses TRBV13 and TRBJ2-1; TRBD1 or TRBD2 may be the D gene (6 bases each). The CDR3 totals 15 residues. The ends were cut back, 5 bases at V and 6 bases at J, with 17 bases in the middle. CDR1 and CDR2 (germline): PRHDT, FYEKMQ (reference sequence). The chain's CDR3 is CASSPTGAPRNEQFF. In DNA, the CDR3 is TGTGCCAGCAGCCCAACGGGGGCCCCGCGCAATGAGCAGTTCTTC. Supplemented by reference TRBV13 and TRBJ2-1, the full variable domain reads AAGVIQSPRHLIKEKRETATLKCYPIPRHDTVYWYQQGPGQDPQFLISFYEKMQSDKGSIPDRFSAQQFSDYHSELNMSSLELGDSALYFCASSPTGAPRNEQFFGPGTRLTVL.

At least ten counts were recorded for this clonotype. This chain joins TRBV6-5 and TRBJ2-1, with D possibly matching TRBD2 (6 bases). Between the trimmed V and J ends, which lost 2 bases and 7 bases, there was a span of 12 bases. CDR1 and CDR2 from the germline V gene are MNHEY and SVGAGI. The CDR3 length is 14 residues. The CDR3 DNA follows: TGTGCCAGCAGTTACGGGATTCGGGGGAATGAGCAGTTCTTC. Translation: CASSYGIRGNEQFF.

The table lists this clonotype with a few counts. This chain connects TRBV9 to TRBJ2-6, with 7 bases aligning to TRBD1. V lost 0 bases, J lost 0 bases, and 3 bases stayed unmatched. Germline V gives CDR1 SGDLS, CDR2 YYNGEE. The CDR3 is made up of 17 amino acids. This CDR3 reads CASSVGTGFSGANVLTF. DNA for the CDR3: TGTGCCAGCAGCGTAGGGACAGGCTTCTCTGGGGCCAACGTCCTGACTTTC.

This clonotype was detected a few times. The chain has TRBV29-1 and TRBJ2-1, with 12 nucleotides matching TRBD2. The CDR3 is made up of 16 amino acids. Germline CDR1 is SQVTM and CDR2 is ANQGSEA. The junction had 7 bases not matched to a gene; V was cut back by 2 bases and J by 5 bases. The CDR3 DNA reads as TGCAGCGTTGAAACTAGCGGGAGGCCTCAGCACAATGAGCAGTTCTTC. This translates into CSVETSGRPQHNEQFF.

The V call is TRBV5-6, the J call TRBJ2-1, with 9 nucleotides matching TRBD2. This CDR3 comprises 15 residues. V was clipped by 1 base and J by 5 bases; unmatched bases: 4. Germline loops: CDR1 SGHDT, CDR2 YYEEEE. The DNA for the CDR3 is TGTGCCAGCAGCTTGCTGACTAGCGGAAACAATGAGCAGTTCTTC. Translation gives CASSLLTSGNNEQFF.

V and J are TRBV12-3 or TRBV12-4 and TRBJ1-1; TRBD1 is a possible D gene (5 bases). V lost 6 bases and J 8 bases, leaving 19 bases between the germline ends. CDR3 length: 14 amino acids. CDR3 in amino acids: CASRSAGVVGEAFF. The CDR3, as DNA: TGTGCCAGCAGGTCTGCGGGGGTGGTCGGCGAAGCTTTCTTT.

The chain combines TRBV20-1 with TRBJ2-2; no clear D. Germline V gene data show CDR1 as DFQATT and CDR2 as SNEGSKA (reference sequence). V shed 3 bases and J shed 6 bases, with 11 bases lying between them. The CDR3 has 13 residues. The CDR3 spells CSASGLRPGELFF. The CDR3 region has the DNA TGCAGTGCTAGTGGGTTGCGGCCCGGGGAGCTGTTTTTT.

The chain is built from TRBV7-9 and TRBJ2-2; 7 bases match TRBD1. The junction had 9 bases not matched to a gene; V was cut back by 5 bases and J by 0 bases. Germline V gene lookup returns CDR1 SEHNR and CDR2 FQNEAQ (reference sequence). This CDR3 comprises 17 residues. The CDR3 protein is CASSQGLGTANTGELFF. For the CDR3, the DNA is TGTGCCAGCAGCCAAGGGCTAGGGACAGCGAACACCGGGGAGCTGTTTTTT.

J is TRBJ2-3 and V is TRBV7-9, with 10 nucleotides matching TRBD2. Germline assignment: CDR1 SEHNR and CDR2 FQNEAQ (reference sequence). This CDR3 is 16 amino acids long. J lost 3 bases, V lost 5 bases, and 8 bases had no gene match. The CDR3 nucleotides read TGTGCCAGCAGCCCCCGGGCTAGCGGGAGTACAGATACGCAGTATTTT. Protein: CASSPRASGSTDTQYF.

The rearrangement uses TRBV4-2 and TRBJ2-3; 11 positions agree with TRBD2. The ends lost 4 bases at V and 0 bases at J; junction bases unmatched: 6. The CDR3 sequence is 17 residues long. Germline loops: CDR1 LGHNA, CDR2 YNFKEQ. CDR3 loop: CASSRQGLAASTDTQYF. CDR3 bases: TGTGCCAGCAGCCGACAGGGACTAGCGGCCAGCACAGATACGCAGTATTTT.

V and J are TRBV27 and TRBJ2-2, with 9 bases that match TRBD2. This CDR3 is 11 amino acids long. J gave up 15 bases and V 6 bases, and 5 bases lay outside the gene matches. Germline assignment: CDR1 MNHEY and CDR2 SMNVEV (reference sequence). In nucleotides, the CDR3 is TGTGCCAGCAGGGCTAGCGGGGCAATGTTTTTT. It translates to CASRASGAMFF.

In this sample, this clonotype turned up once. The V gene is TRBV10-3, the J gene TRBJ2-7; no firm D call. This CDR3 has 14 residues. The V and J ends lost 10 bases and 1 base respectively, with 17 bases between them. The germline V gene encodes CDR1 ENHRY and CDR2 SYGVKD. CDR3 sequence reads: CATTSPERSYEQYF. In nucleotides, the CDR3 is TGTGCCACCACGTCCCCGGAACGGTCCTACGAGCAGTACTTC.